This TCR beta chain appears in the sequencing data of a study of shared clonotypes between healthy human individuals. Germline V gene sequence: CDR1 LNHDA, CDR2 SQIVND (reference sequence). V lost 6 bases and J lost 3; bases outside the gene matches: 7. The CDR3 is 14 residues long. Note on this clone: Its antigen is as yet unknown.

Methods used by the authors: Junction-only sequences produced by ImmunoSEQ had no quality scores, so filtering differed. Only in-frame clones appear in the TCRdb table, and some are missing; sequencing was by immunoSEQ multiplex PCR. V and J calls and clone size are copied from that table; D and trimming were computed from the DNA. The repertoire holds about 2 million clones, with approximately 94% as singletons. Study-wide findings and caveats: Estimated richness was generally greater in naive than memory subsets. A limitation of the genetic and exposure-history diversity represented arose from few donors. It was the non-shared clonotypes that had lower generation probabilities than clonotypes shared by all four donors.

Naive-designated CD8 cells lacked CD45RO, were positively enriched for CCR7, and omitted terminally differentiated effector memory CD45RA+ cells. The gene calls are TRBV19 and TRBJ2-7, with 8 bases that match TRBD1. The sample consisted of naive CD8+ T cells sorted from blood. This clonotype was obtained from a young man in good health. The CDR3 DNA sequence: TGTGCCAGTAGCTTCGGGACAGGTTTCTACGAGCAGTACTTC. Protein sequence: CASSFGTGFYEQYF.